Given below is one T cell receptor (beta chain) in context. Reverse transcription of about 0.5 to 1 ug RNA used random hexamers. In TCRdb, the immunoSEQ multiplex PCR reads were re-called with MiXCR into one record per CDR3 protein. The sample has approximately 180,000 distinct CDR3 sequences, approximately 94% seen once. The CDR3 spans 14 residues. Trimming took off 1 base at V and 2 bases at J, with 9 bases between the two ends. Germline values: CDR1 LGHDT, CDR2 YNNKEL (reference sequence). The sample belongs to a study of CD8 T cells in Susac syndrome. The clonotype originates from a human donor with multiple sclerosis. The V and J genes are TRBV3-1 and TRBJ2-7; D uncertain. Sequenced: CD4+ T cells from PBMCs. The CDR3 protein is CASSQAAQPYEQYF. The CDR3 DNA is TGTGCCAGCAGCCAAGCCGCCCAACCCTACGAGCAGTACTTC.